The 30 T cell receptor beta chains reported below all come from one sample, sequenced in a study of CD8 T cells in Susac syndrome. cDNA came from about 0.51 to 1 ug RNA primed by random hexamers. Each CDR3 protein gets one entry after TCRdb re-called the immunoSEQ multiplex PCR reads with MiXCR. Of 110,000 to 150,000 distinct CDR3 sequences listed, 85% to 95% are singletons. The specimen sequenced was CD8+ T cells from PBMCs. The receptors were sampled from a human donor in good health.

The rearrangement uses TRBV5-6 and TRBJ1-2; D uncertain. The CDR3 contains 14 residues. In germline, CDR1 is SGHDT, CDR2 YYEEEE. Trimming took off 4 bases at V and 2 bases at J, with 12 bases between the two ends. CDR3 loop: CASSPRELNYGYTF. CDR3 DNA: TGTGCCAGCAGCCCCCGGGAGTTAAACTATGGCTACACCTTC.

The genes are TRBV27 and TRBJ1-2; a possible D gene is TRBD1 (6 bases). Looked up from germline, CDR1 is MNHEY and CDR2 is SMNVEV (reference sequence). Trimming took 3 bases from V and 3 from J, leaving 14 bases between them. The CDR3 loop spans 15 amino acids. CDR3 sequence: CASSFGGAVDYGYTF. The DNA of the CDR3 is TGTGCCAGCAGTTTTGGGGGGGCGGTTGACTATGGCTACACCTTC.

This clonotype was seen once. The DNA for the CDR3 is TGCGCCAGCAGCTGGGGTAGGTCAGGGGGCGACGAGCAGTACTTC. It specifies CASSWGRSGGDEQYF. The chain carries TRBV5-1 and TRBJ2-7, with 8 bases identical to TRBD1. This CDR3 spans 15 amino acids. V lost 3 bases, J lost 5 bases, and 10 bases stayed unmatched. Germline CDR1 and CDR2: SGHRS and YFSETQ. Looking up the rest from reference TRBV5-1 and TRBJ2-7 gives the full variable domain: KAGVTQTPRYLIKTRGQQVTLSCSPISGHRSVSWYQQTPGQGLQFLFEYFSETQRNKGNFPGRFSGRQFSNSRSEMNVSTLELGDSALYLCASSWGRSGGDEQYFGPGTRLTVT.

The genes are TRBV28 and TRBJ2-2; weak D call: TRBD2 (5 bases). V was clipped by 6 bases and J by 5 bases, with 16 bases between them. Germline loops: CDR1 MDHEN, CDR2 SYDVKM. The CDR3 consists of 15 residues. As DNA, the CDR3 is TGTGCCAGCAGCCCCCAGGTCGAGGGTACCGGGGAGCTGTTTTTT. This gives the protein CASSPQVEGTGELFF.

This chain joins TRBV7-9 and TRBJ1-2; possible D gene TRBD1, 6 bases. This CDR3 is 18 amino acids long. Germline loops: CDR1 SEHNR, CDR2 FQNEAQ (reference sequence). The V and J ends lost 2 bases and 8 bases respectively, with 27 bases between them. CDR3 DNA: TGTGCCAGCAGCTTATCCCGGGTCGGGACACCCCGGAGGTACGGCTACACCTTC. Its protein is CASSLSRVGTPRRYGYTF.

This sequence joins TRBV29-1 and TRBJ2-2; tentatively, D is TRBD1 (6 bases). The V gene's germline CDR1 is SQVTM and CDR2 ANQGSEA. With 4 bases removed from V and 4 bases from J, the gap between germline ends came to 16 bases. The CDR3 is made up of 15 amino acids. CDR3 protein: CSVVGQPSATGELFF. The DNA of the CDR3 is TGCAGCGTTGTAGGACAGCCATCTGCCACCGGGGAGCTGTTTTTT.

The chain's CDR3 is CAERTGGAGGYTF. CDR3 sequence (DNA): TGTGCCGAAAGGACAGGGGGCGCCGGGGGCTACACCTTC. This chain connects TRBV30 to TRBJ1-2; 11 nucleotides agree with TRBD1. The germline gives CDR1 GTSNPN, CDR2 SVGIG (reference sequence). Unmatched junction bases numbered 10, after V lost 8 bases and J lost 8 bases. The CDR3 runs to 13 residues.

This clonotype was seen just once. The V gene is TRBV9, the J gene TRBJ2-7; 10 bases fit TRBD1. This CDR3 region has 14 residues. The germline V gene encodes CDR1 SGDLS and CDR2 YYNGEE. J lost 6 bases, V lost 0 bases, and 3 bases had no gene match. CDR3 in amino acids: CASSVGQGASEQYF. For the CDR3, the DNA is TGTGCCAGCAGCGTAGGACAGGGGGCGTCCGAGCAGTACTTC. The full variable domain, in which reference TRBV9 and TRBJ2-7 provide the parts outside the CDR3, is DSGVTQTPKHLITATGQRVTLRCSPRSGDLSVYWYQQSLDQGLQFLIQYYNGEERAKGNILERFSAQQFPDLHSELNLSSLELGDSALYFCASSVGQGASEQYFGPGTRLTVT.

This chain connects TRBV27 to TRBJ1-1; D gene ambiguous. This CDR3 comprises 13 residues. CDR1 is MNHEY and CDR2 is SMNVEV in the germline V gene (reference sequence). The V gene lost 7 bases and the J gene lost 1 base, with 10 bases spanning the gap. The CDR3 DNA sequence: TGTGCCAGCACCCATGCAGGGAACACTGAAGCTTTCTTT. Protein sequence: CASTHAGNTEAFF.

CDR3 nucleotides: TGTGCCAGCAGCCATAGGTCCACTCTGCACAATGAGCAGTTCTTC. This gives the protein CASSHRSTLHNEQFF. The rearrangement uses TRBV7-9 and TRBJ2-1; the D is unclear. CDR1 and CDR2 (germline): SEHNR, FQNEAQ (reference sequence). V lost 5 bases and J 5 bases, leaving 16 bases between the germline ends. This CDR3 is 15 amino acids long.

The table lists this clonotype with a few counts. The chain has TRBV7-8 and TRBJ2-7, with TRBD2 as a possible D gene (6 bases). Looked up from germline, CDR1 is SGHVS and CDR2 is FQNEAQ. This CDR3 comprises 14 residues. Trimming took off 1 base at V and 2 bases at J, with 9 bases between the two ends. The CDR3 reads CASSLVGGAYEQYF. The CDR3 DNA reads as TGTGCCAGCAGCTTAGTTGGAGGGGCCTACGAGCAGTACTTC.

This clonotype was recorded once. One end of the junction does not line up with germline, which may come from a read error. The V and J genes are TRBV30 and TRBJ1-4, with D perhaps TRBD1 (6 bases). The V gene's germline CDR1 is GTSNPN and CDR2 SVGIG (reference sequence). The CDR3 sequence is 9 residues long. The CDR3 sequence is CAWRLTGRF. The DNA for the CDR3 is TGTGCCTGGAGGTTAACAGGGCGTTTT.

This chain joins TRBV6-2 or TRBV6-3 and TRBJ2-1, with D possibly TRBD1 on 6 matching bases. The CDR3 runs 15 residues. V was pared by 8 bases and J by 0 bases, with 14 bases between. From germline, CDR1 is MNHEY and CDR2 SVGEGT. The CDR3 bases are TGTGCCAGCTCGTTCGACAGGAGCTCCTACAATGAGCAGTTCTTC. Protein sequence: CASSFDRSSYNEQFF.

The gene calls are TRBV7-2 and TRBJ1-5, with TRBD1 matching 8 bases. V trimming: 5 bases; J trimming: 4 bases; junction bases outside the gene matches: 7. The CDR3 is made up of 15 amino acids. Germline CDR1 and CDR2: SGHTA and FQGNSA. The CDR3 loop reads CASSERTGFNQPQHF. CDR3 DNA sequence: TGTGCCAGCAGCGAGCGGACAGGGTTTAATCAGCCCCAGCATTTT.

The V and J genes are TRBV15 and TRBJ2-2, with 8 positions matching TRBD2. CDR1 and CDR2 (germline): LNHNV, YYDKDF (reference sequence). The CDR3 contains 19 residues. V lost 0 bases, J lost 0 bases, and 9 bases stayed unmatched. Here the CDR3 reads CATSRDLYREGPNTGELFF. The CDR3 region has the DNA TGTGCCACCAGCAGAGATCTTTATCGGGAGGGCCCGAACACCGGGGAGCTGTTTTTT.

This chain joins TRBV30 and TRBJ2-3, with D uncertain. The V and J ends lost 0 bases and 2 bases respectively, with 9 bases between them. CDR1 and CDR2 from the germline V gene are GTSNPN and SVGIG (reference sequence). The CDR3 consists of 14 residues. The DNA for the CDR3 is TGTGCCTGGAGTGTACATAGCAACACAGATACGCAGTATTTT. The encoded protein is CAWSVHSNTDTQYF.

In this sample, this clonotype turned up once. The rearrangement links TRBV6-5 to TRBJ2-3; 11 nucleotides match TRBD2. The CDR3 totals 18 residues. Trimming removed 0 bases from V and 2 bases from J; junction bases left unmatched: 7. CDR1 is MNHEY, CDR2 SVGAGI, per germline. The CDR3 nucleotides are TGTGCCAGCAGTTACTCGAGTCTAGCGGGAGGTCCCACAGATACGCAGTATTTT. Translating it yields CASSYSSLAGGPTDTQYF.

The chain recombines TRBV30 with TRBJ2-1; TRBD2 matches at 8 bases. V was clipped by 4 bases and J by 15 bases; unmatched bases: 8. CDR3 length: 11 residues. Looked up from germline, CDR1 is GTSNPN and CDR2 is SVGIG (reference sequence). This chain's CDR3 is CAWTPGGYPFF. The CDR3 DNA reads as TGTGCCTGGACCCCGGGGGGGTATCCGTTCTTC. Based on the CDR3 plus reference TRBV30 and TRBJ2-1, the full variable domain is SQTIHQWPATLVQPVGSPLSLECTVEGTSNPNLYWYRQAAGRGLQLLFYSVGIGQISSEVPQNLSASRPQDRQFILSSKKLLLSDSGFYLCAWTPGGYPFFGPGTRLTVL.

This clonotype showed up just a few times. This sequence joins TRBV19 and TRBJ2-1; TRBD2 might be the D (6 bases). Germline V gives CDR1 LNHDA, CDR2 SQIVND (reference sequence). CDR3 size: 14 residues. The V gene lost 5 bases and the J gene lost 0 bases, with 8 bases spanning the gap. This CDR3 reads CASSPGSSYNEQFF. The CDR3 region has the DNA TGTGCCAGTAGTCCCGGGAGCTCCTACAATGAGCAGTTCTTC.

V is TRBV29-1 and J is TRBJ2-1, with D perhaps TRBD1 (5 bases). The germline V and J ends were trimmed by 2 bases and 10 bases, with 12 bases remaining between them. This CDR3 has 12 amino acids. The germline CDR1 and CDR2 sequences are SQVTM and ANQGSEA. CDR3 loop: CSVEILRGEQFF. The CDR3 nucleotides are TGCAGCGTTGAAATACTTAGGGGAGAGCAGTTCTTC.

The rearrangement links TRBV7-9 to TRBJ2-1; D unresolved. This CDR3 is built from 14 residues. Germline CDR1 and CDR2: SEHNR and FQNEAQ (reference sequence). V was shortened by 10 bases and J by 1 base, with 14 bases between the two germline ends. The CDR3 DNA is TGTGCCACCTCTAGGGTCTTATCCTACAATGAGCAGTTCTTC. Translated: CATSRVLSYNEQFF.

The chain recombines TRBV28 with TRBJ2-7, with D tentatively TRBD2 (5 bases). V lost 8 bases and J lost 4, with 15 bases in between. There are 13 residues in the CDR3. CDR1 and CDR2 from the germline V gene are MDHEN and SYDVKM. The chain's CDR3 is CASSVGIGYEQYF. The CDR3 DNA follows: TGTGCCAGCTCGGTCGGGATCGGTTACGAGCAGTACTTC.

This chain connects TRBV24-1 to TRBJ1-5, with no clear D. V lost 4 bases and J lost 0, with 15 bases in between. The CDR3 totals 17 residues. Germline-derived CDR1 and CDR2 are KGHDR and SFDVKD. CDR3 sequence: CATSDPSHGTSNQPQHF. The CDR3 bases are TGTGCCACCAGTGACCCGTCACACGGCACTAGCAATCAGCCCCAGCATTTT.

The chain has TRBV20-1 and TRBJ2-3; 7 nucleotides align to TRBD1. This CDR3 is 19 amino acids long. V was pared by 3 bases and J by 2 bases, with 20 bases of the junction left unmatched. Germline V gene lookup returns CDR1 DFQATT and CDR2 SNEGSKA (reference sequence). Written as DNA, the CDR3 is TGCAGTGCTAGGGCTACCGGGACAGAGATTAAGGGCCTCACAGATACGCAGTATTTT. Its translation is CSARATGTEIKGLTDTQYF.

The CDR3 coding sequence is TGTGCCAGCAGCTTTAGTAGAGGGTGGGATGAGCAGTTCTTC. It codes for CASSFSRGWDEQFF. This chain connects TRBV7-3 to TRBJ2-1, with D maybe TRBD2 (5 bases). The V end lost 3 bases, the J end lost 8 bases, and 14 bases lay between the germline ends. There are 14 residues in the CDR3. In germline, CDR1 is SGHTA, CDR2 FQGTGA.

The rearrangement links TRBV13 to TRBJ2-3; TRBD1 is a possible D gene (6 bases). The CDR3 consists of 16 residues. CDR1 and CDR2 from the germline V gene are PRHDT and FYEKMQ (reference sequence). Between the trimmed V and J ends, which lost 5 bases and 1 base, there was a span of 16 bases. The CDR3 loop is CASSRSNRVGTDTQYF. Here the CDR3 DNA reads TGTGCCAGCAGCCGAAGTAACAGGGTCGGCACAGATACGCAGTATTTT. The full variable domain, its missing parts supplied by reference TRBV13 and TRBJ2-3, is AAGVIQSPRHLIKEKRETATLKCYPIPRHDTVYWYQQGPGQDPQFLISFYEKMQSDKGSIPDRFSAQQFSDYHSELNMSSLELGDSALYFCASSRSNRVGTDTQYFGPGTRLTVL.

This chain joins TRBV4-2 and TRBJ2-7; no clear D gene. The CDR3 contains 12 residues. The V and J ends lost 3 bases and 0 bases respectively, with 3 bases between them. CDR1 LGHNA and CDR2 YNFKEQ come from the germline V gene. Here the CDR3 reads CASSQSSYEQYF. The DNA of the CDR3 is TGTGCCAGCAGCCAGAGCTCCTACGAGCAGTACTTC.

J is TRBJ2-1 and V is TRBV19, with 7 bases matching TRBD2. The ends lost 3 bases at V and 9 bases at J; junction bases unmatched: 5. CDR1 is LNHDA and CDR2 is SQIVND in the germline V gene (reference sequence). The CDR3 length is 13 residues. The CDR3 nucleotides read TGTGCCAGTAGTATGAGACTAGCACCTGAGCAGTTCTTC. It codes for CASSMRLAPEQFF.

Only a few counts were recorded for this clonotype. The chain employs TRBV25-1 and TRBJ2-5, with TRBD2 as a possible D gene (6 bases). Germline V gene sequence: CDR1 MGHDK, CDR2 SYGVNS. The CDR3 runs 14 residues. Trimming removed 3 bases from V and 1 base from J, with 9 bases in between. CDR3 residues: CASSDRTTQETQYF. The DNA for the CDR3 is TGTGCCAGCAGTGACAGGACTACCCAAGAGACCCAGTACTTC.

The CDR3 DNA reads as TGCAGCGGGAGGGGGAAGGTTTCCTACAATGAGCAGTTCTTC. Amino acid sequence: CSGRGKVSYNEQFF. J is TRBJ2-1 and V is TRBV29-1; either TRBD1 or TRBD2 may fit D (6 bases each). Germline V lookup: CDR1 SQVTM, CDR2 ANQGSEA. The length of the CDR3 is 14 residues. Deletions cut 7 bases from V and 1 base from J, with 14 bases between.